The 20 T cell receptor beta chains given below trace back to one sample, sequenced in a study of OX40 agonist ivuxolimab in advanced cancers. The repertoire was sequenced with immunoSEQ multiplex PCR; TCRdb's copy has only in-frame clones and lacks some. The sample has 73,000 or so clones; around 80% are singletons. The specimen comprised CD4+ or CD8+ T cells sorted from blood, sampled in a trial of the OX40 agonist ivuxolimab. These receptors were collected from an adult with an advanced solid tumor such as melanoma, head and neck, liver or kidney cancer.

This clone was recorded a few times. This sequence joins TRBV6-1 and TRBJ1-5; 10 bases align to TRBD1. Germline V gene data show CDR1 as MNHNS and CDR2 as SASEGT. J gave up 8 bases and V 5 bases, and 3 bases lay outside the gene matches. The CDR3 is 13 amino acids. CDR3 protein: CASSPGQGKPQHF. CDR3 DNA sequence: TGTGCCAGCAGTCCGGGACAGGGGAAGCCCCAGCATTTT.

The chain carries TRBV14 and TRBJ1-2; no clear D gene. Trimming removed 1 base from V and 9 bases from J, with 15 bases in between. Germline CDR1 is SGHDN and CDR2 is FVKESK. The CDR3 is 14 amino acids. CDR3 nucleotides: TGTGCCAGCAGCCAAGGCGTGCGGTCGCCAAGCTACACCTTC. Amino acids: CASSQGVRSPSYTF.

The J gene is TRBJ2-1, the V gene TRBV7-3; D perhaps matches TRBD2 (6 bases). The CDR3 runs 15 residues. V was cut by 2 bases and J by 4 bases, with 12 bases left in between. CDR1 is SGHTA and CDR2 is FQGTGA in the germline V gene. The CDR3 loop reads CASSLGGARYNEQFF. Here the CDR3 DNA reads TGTGCCAGCAGCTTAGGAGGGGCCCGGTACAATGAGCAGTTCTTC. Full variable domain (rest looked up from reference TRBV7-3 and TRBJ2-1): GAGVSQTPSNKVTEKGKYVELRCDPISGHTALYWYRQSLGQGPEFLIYFQGTGAADDSGLPNDRFFAVRPEGSVSTLKIQRTERGDSAVYLCASSLGGARYNEQFFGPGTRLTVL.

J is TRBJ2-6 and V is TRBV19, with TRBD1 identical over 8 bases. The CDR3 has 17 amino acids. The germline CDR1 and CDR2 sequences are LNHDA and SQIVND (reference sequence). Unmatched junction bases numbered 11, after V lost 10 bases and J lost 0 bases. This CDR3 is CATRRDRRSSGANVLTF. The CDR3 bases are TGTGCCACCCGCAGGGACAGGAGGAGCTCTGGGGCCAACGTCCTGACTTTC.

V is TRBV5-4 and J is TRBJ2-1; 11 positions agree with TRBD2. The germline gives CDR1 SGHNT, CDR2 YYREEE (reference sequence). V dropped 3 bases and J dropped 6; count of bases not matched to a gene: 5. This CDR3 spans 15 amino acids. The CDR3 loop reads CASSSPGLAVNEQFF. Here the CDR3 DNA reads TGTGCCAGCAGCTCGCCGGGACTAGCGGTCAATGAGCAGTTCTTC.

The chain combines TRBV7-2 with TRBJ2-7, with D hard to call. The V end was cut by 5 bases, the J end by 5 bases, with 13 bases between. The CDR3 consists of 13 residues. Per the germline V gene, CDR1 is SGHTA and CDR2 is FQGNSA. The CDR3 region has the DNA TGTGCCAGCAGCCCCCAGTCCCCCCACGAGCAGTACTTC. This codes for CASSPQSPHEQYF.

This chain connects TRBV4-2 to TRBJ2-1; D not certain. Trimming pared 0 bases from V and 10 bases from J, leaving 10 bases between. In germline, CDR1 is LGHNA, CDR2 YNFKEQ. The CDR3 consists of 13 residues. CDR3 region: CASSQEDLGEQFF. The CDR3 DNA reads TGTGCCAGCAGCCAAGAGGACCTAGGGGAGCAGTTCTTC.

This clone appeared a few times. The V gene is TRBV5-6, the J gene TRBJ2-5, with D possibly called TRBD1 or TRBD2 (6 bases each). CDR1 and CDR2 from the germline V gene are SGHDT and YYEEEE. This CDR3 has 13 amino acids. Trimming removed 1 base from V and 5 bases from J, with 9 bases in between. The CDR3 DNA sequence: TGTGCCAGCAGCTTGATAGGGGGGGAGACCCAGTACTTC. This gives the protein CASSLIGGETQYF.

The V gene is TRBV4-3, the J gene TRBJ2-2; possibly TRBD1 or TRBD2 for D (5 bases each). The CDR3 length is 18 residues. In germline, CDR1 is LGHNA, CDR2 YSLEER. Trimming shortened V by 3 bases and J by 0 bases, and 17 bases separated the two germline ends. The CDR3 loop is CASSHPKRGTTNTGELFF. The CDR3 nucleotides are TGCGCCAGCAGCCATCCAAAGAGGGGTACAACGAACACCGGGGAGCTGTTTTTT.

This chain's CDR3 is CASRDTGGASQPQHF. DNA for the CDR3: TGTGCCAGTAGGGATACAGGGGGCGCTTCCCAGCCCCAGCATTTT. The rearrangement uses TRBV19 and TRBJ1-5; 9 bases line up with TRBD1. CDR3 length: 15 residues. Germline CDR1 is LNHDA and CDR2 is SQIVND (reference sequence). The junction had 10 bases not matched to a gene; V was cut back by 6 bases and J by 7 bases.

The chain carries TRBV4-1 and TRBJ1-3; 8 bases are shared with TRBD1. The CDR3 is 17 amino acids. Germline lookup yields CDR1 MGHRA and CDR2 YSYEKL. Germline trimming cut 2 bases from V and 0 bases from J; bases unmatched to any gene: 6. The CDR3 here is CASSQQTGVLSGNTIYF. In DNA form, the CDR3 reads TGCGCCAGCAGCCAACAGACAGGGGTCCTCTCTGGAAACACCATATATTTT.

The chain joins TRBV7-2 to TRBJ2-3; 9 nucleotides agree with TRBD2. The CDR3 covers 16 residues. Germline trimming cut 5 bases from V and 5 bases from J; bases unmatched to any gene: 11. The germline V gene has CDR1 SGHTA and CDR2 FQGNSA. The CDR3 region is CASSPVGSGRIDTQYF. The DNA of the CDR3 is TGTGCCAGCAGCCCAGTTGGTAGCGGGAGAATAGATACGCAGTATTTT.

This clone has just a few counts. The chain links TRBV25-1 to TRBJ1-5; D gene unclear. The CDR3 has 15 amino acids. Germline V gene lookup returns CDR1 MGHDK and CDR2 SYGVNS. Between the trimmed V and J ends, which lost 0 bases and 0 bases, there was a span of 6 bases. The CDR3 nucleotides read TGTGCCAGCAGTGAATACGCGTATAGCAATCAGCCCCAGCATTTT. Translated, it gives CASSEYAYSNQPQHF.

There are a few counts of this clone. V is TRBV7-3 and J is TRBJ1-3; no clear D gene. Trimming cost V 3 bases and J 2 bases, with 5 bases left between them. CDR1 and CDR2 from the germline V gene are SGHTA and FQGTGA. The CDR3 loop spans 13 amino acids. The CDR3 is CASSFQTGNTIYF. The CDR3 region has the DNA TGTGCCAGCAGCTTCCAAACTGGAAACACCATATATTTT.

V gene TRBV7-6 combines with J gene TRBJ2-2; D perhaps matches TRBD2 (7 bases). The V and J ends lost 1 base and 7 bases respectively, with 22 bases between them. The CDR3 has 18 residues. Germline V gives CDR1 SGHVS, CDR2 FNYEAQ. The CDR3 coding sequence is TGTGCCAGCAGCTTAGGCCCAACTAGCGCAACCAGGGGCGGGGAGCTGTTTTTT. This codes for CASSLGPTSATRGGELFF. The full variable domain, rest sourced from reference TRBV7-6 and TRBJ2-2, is GAGVSQSPRYKVTKRGQDVALRCDPISGHVSLYWYRQALGQGPEFLTYFNYEAQQDKSGLPNDRFSAERPEGSISTLTIQRTEQRDSAMYRCASSLGPTSATRGGELFFGEGSRLTVL.

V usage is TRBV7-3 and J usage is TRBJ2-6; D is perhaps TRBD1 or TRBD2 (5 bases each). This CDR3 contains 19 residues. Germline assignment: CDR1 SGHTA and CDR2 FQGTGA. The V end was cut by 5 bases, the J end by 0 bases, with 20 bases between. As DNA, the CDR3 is TGTGCCAGCAGCGAAGGATGGGGGACCCCCAGCTCTGGGGCCAACGTCCTGACTTTC. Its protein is CASSEGWGTPSSGANVLTF.

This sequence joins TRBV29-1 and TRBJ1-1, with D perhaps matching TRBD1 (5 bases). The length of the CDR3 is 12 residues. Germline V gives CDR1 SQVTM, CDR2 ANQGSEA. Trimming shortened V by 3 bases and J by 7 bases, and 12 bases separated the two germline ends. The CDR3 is CSVDRATDEAFF. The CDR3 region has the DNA TGCAGCGTTGACAGGGCGACGGATGAAGCTTTCTTT. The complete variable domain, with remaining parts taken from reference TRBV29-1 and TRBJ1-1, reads SAVISQKPSRDICQRGTSLTIQCQVDSQVTMMFWYRQQPGQSLTLIATANQGSEATYESGFVIDKFPISRPNLTFSTLTVSNMSPEDSSIYLCSVDRATDEAFFGQGTRLTVV.

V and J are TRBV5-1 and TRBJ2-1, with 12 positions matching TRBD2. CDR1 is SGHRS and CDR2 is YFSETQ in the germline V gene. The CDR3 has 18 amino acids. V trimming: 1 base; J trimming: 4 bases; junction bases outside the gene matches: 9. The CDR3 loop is CASSLTGLAGTSYNEQFF. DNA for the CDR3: TGCGCCAGCAGCTTGACCGGACTAGCGGGGACTTCATACAATGAGCAGTTCTTC.

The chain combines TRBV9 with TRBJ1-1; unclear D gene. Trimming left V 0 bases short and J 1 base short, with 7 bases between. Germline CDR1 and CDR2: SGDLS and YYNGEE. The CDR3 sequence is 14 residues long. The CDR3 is CASSVDWKNTEAFF. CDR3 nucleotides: TGTGCCAGCAGCGTAGATTGGAAGAACACTGAAGCTTTCTTT.

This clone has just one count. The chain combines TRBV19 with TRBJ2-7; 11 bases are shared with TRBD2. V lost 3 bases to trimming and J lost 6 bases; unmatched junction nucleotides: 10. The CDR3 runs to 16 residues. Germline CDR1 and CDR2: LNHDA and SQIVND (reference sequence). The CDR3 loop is CASSIGVAGGGSEQYF. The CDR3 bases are TGTGCCAGTAGTATTGGCGTAGCGGGGGGGGGATCCGAGCAGTACTTC.